The 25 T cell receptor beta chains presented below share a single source sample, sequenced in a study of blood T cell repertoires in COVID-19. Some clones are missing from TCRdb's copy, which holds only in-frame ones; the method was immunoSEQ multiplex PCR. The repertoire consists of around 200,000 clones, with more than 75% occurring once and the leading ten covering 5% to 7%. Sequencing used PBMCs or T cells enriched from blood (not recorded which). The receptor source for this set is a man aged 35-49 years with acute COVID-19.

V usage is TRBV28 and J usage is TRBJ2-1; the match to TRBD2 covers 13 bases. Looked up from germline, CDR1 is MDHEN and CDR2 is SYDVKM. The CDR3 is 16 residues long. V lost 6 bases and J lost 6; bases outside the gene matches: 8. In DNA form, the CDR3 reads TGTGCCAGCAGATCCGGGACTAGCGGGATCCCCAATGAGCAGTTCTTC. Encoded protein: CASRSGTSGIPNEQFF.

This chain links TRBV7-9 with TRBJ2-3, with 13 bases lining up with TRBD2. J was trimmed by 4 bases and V by 9 bases; bases with no gene match: 7. Germline V lookup: CDR1 SEHNR, CDR2 FQNEAQ (reference sequence). The CDR3 length is 15 residues. CDR3 bases: TGTGCCAGGGGGACTAGCGGGATCCCCCCAGATACGCAGTATTTT. Translating it yields CARGTSGIPPDTQYF.

V and J are TRBV19 and TRBJ2-7; a weak D match, TRBD2 (6 bases). V dropped 9 bases and J dropped 1 base, with 13 bases sitting between them. The CDR3 totals 13 residues. In germline, CDR1 is LNHDA, CDR2 SQIVND (reference sequence). CDR3 sequence: CASLGLESYEQYF. In nucleotides, the CDR3 is TGTGCCAGCCTGGGACTGGAATCCTACGAGCAGTACTTC.

The chain is built from TRBV7-8 and TRBJ2-7; 7 nucleotides line up with TRBD1. The V gene end was trimmed by 4 bases and the J gene end by 0 bases; junction bases not matched to a gene: 6. The CDR3 is 15 amino acids. The V gene's germline CDR1 is SGHVS and CDR2 FQNEAQ. The CDR3 loop reads CASSSGTASSYEQYF. The CDR3 DNA sequence: TGTGCCAGCAGCTCGGGGACAGCCAGCTCCTACGAGCAGTACTTC.

V usage is TRBV6-5 and J usage is TRBJ1-6, with D perhaps TRBD1 (6 bases). Germline V CDR1 and CDR2: MNHEY, SVGAGI. This CDR3 spans 14 amino acids. With 7 bases removed from V and 7 bases from J, the gap between germline ends came to 14 bases. The CDR3 sequence is CASTGGADNSPLHF. The CDR3 region has the DNA TGTGCCAGCACCGGGGGGGCGGACAATTCACCCCTCCACTTT.

The genes are TRBV30 and TRBJ2-7; D might be TRBD1 (6 bases). V was pared by 3 bases and J by 3 bases, with 9 bases between. CDR3 size: 12 residues. CDR1 is GTSNPN, CDR2 SVGIG, per germline (reference sequence). CDR3 coding DNA: TGTGCCTGGAGCCCGGACAGCTACGAGCAGTACTTC. This encodes CAWSPDSYEQYF.

The chain carries TRBV11-1 and TRBJ2-7, with 8 nucleotides matching TRBD2. Germline V lookup: CDR1 SGHAT, CDR2 FQDESV (reference sequence). The J segment lost 2 bases and the V segment lost 2 bases, leaving 5 bases of the junction unmatched. This CDR3 is 15 amino acids long. The CDR3 is CASSLSSGSTYEQYF. The DNA for the CDR3 is TGTGCCAGCAGCTTATCCAGCGGGAGTACCTACGAGCAGTACTTC.

The chain links TRBV3-1 (or the pseudogene TRBV3-2) to TRBJ1-1; maybe TRBD1 (5 bases). V shed 1 base and J shed 2 bases, with 11 bases lying between them. CDR1 LGHDT and CDR2 YNNKEL come from the germline V gene (reference sequence). The length of the CDR3 is 15 residues. The CDR3 here is CASSQGGDFNTEAFF. The CDR3 DNA follows: TGTGCCAGCAGCCAAGGGGGGGACTTTAACACTGAAGCTTTCTTT.

The V and J genes are TRBV7-9 and TRBJ2-7; 8 nucleotides align to TRBD2. Germline values: CDR1 SEHNR, CDR2 FQNEAQ (reference sequence). The CDR3 consists of 15 residues. V shed 0 bases, J shed 7 bases, and the junction held 8 bases outside the gene matches. The CDR3 spells CASSLASGSSGEQYF. CDR3 bases: TGTGCCAGCAGCTTAGCGAGCGGGAGCTCGGGTGAGCAGTACTTC.

This clone came up once. The chain carries TRBV28 and TRBJ2-1, with 9 bases fitting TRBD1. V lost 5 bases and J lost 1; bases outside the gene matches: 12. Germline V CDR1 and CDR2: MDHEN, SYDVKM. CDR3 length equals 18 residues. The CDR3 here is CASSQGGAGTGSYNEQFF. CDR3 DNA: TGTGCCAGCAGTCAAGGGGGGGCGGGGACAGGGTCCTACAATGAGCAGTTCTTC.

The chain has TRBV7-9 and TRBJ2-2; D may be TRBD2 (6 bases). This CDR3 comprises 15 residues. Trimming left V 5 bases short and J 6 bases short, with 16 bases between. Germline CDR1 is SEHNR and CDR2 is FQNEAQ (reference sequence). The CDR3 DNA is TGTGCCAGCAGCCTGTCCCTAGCGAGGCCCGGGGAGCTGTTTTTT. It yields the protein CASSLSLARPGELFF. The whole variable domain, remainder taken from reference TRBV7-9 and TRBJ2-2, is DTGVSQNPRHKITKRGQNVTFRCDPISEHNRLYWYRQTLGQGPEFLTYFQNEAQLEKSRLLSDRFSAERPKGSFSTLEIQRTEQGDSAMYLCASSLSLARPGELFFGEGSRLTVL.

This chain uses TRBV12-3 or TRBV12-4 with TRBJ2-7; 8 positions match TRBD1. V gave up 4 bases and J gave up 7 bases; unmatched junction bases: 3. The CDR3 covers 12 residues. CDR3 bases: TGTGCCAGCAGTTGGACAGGGAGGGAGCAGTACTTC. Translating it yields CASSWTGREQYF.

The V gene is TRBV10-3, the J gene TRBJ2-7; TRBD1 matches 7 bases. This CDR3 has 14 amino acids. The ends lost 3 bases at V and 6 bases at J; junction bases unmatched: 8. Germline CDR1 ENHRY, CDR2 SYGVKD. The CDR3 DNA is TGTGCCATCAGTGATAGTCAGGGGGTGAGCGAGCAGTACTTC. Protein sequence: CAISDSQGVSEQYF.

This clone was seen only a few times. The gene calls are TRBV20-1 and TRBJ2-1, with a tentative D call TRBD2 (6 bases). The CDR3 is 14 residues long. V was shortened by 3 bases and J by 10 bases, with 19 bases between the two germline ends. Germline lookup yields CDR1 DFQATT and CDR2 SNEGSKA (reference sequence). For the CDR3, the DNA is TGCAGTGCTAGTTTGACTAGTGATCGTTTGGAGCAGTTCTTC. Translation: CSASLTSDRLEQFF.

The genes are TRBV27 and TRBJ2-1; the D gene is possibly TRBD1 (5 bases). CDR1 is MNHEY and CDR2 is SMNVEV in the germline V gene (reference sequence). The CDR3 has 13 residues. Trimming cost V 2 bases and J 5 bases, with 7 bases left between them. The CDR3 sequence is CASSLGQNNEQFF. The CDR3, as DNA: TGTGCCAGCAGTTTAGGACAAAACAATGAGCAGTTCTTC.

Written as DNA, the CDR3 is TGCGCCAGCGTGGGGCAGACGAACACCGGGGAGCTGTTTTTT. Protein product: CASVGQTNTGELFF. The V call is TRBV5-1, the J call TRBJ2-2; a possible D gene is TRBD1 (5 bases). Deletions cut 7 bases from V and 0 bases from J, with 10 bases between. This CDR3 region has 14 residues. Germline CDR1 and CDR2: SGHRS and YFSETQ.

The chain employs TRBV27 and TRBJ2-4; 10 nucleotides align to TRBD1. Per germline, CDR1 MNHEY and CDR2 SMNVEV (reference sequence). Trimming cost V 6 bases and J 1 base; bases outside gene matches: 18. CDR3 length: 20 amino acids. CDR3 DNA sequence: TGTGCCAGCAGAGATACACGTGGGACAGGGGTCTTCTCGGCCAAAAACATTCAGTACTTC. It is translated as CASRDTRGTGVFSAKNIQYF.

The CDR3 coding sequence is TGTGCCAGCAGCCTACGGGAGGGGGGAGATACGCAGTATTTT. Translating it yields CASSLREGGDTQYF. The chain employs TRBV3-1 (or the pseudogene TRBV3-2) and TRBJ2-3, with 8 bases fitting TRBD2. Per the germline V gene, CDR1 is LGHDT and CDR2 is YNNKEL (reference sequence). The CDR3 is 14 residues long. V was pared by 4 bases and J by 5 bases, with 5 bases of the junction left unmatched.

The chain is built from TRBV3-1 (or the pseudogene TRBV3-2) and TRBJ1-4, with no clear D. In germline, CDR1 is LGHDT, CDR2 YNNKEL (reference sequence). The CDR3 consists of 15 residues. The germline V and J ends were trimmed by 2 bases and 7 bases, with 14 bases remaining between them. The CDR3 reads CASSQLGVGSEKLFF. As DNA, the CDR3 is TGTGCCAGCAGCCAACTCGGGGTGGGTAGTGAAAAACTGTTTTTT.

This chain links TRBV24-1 with TRBJ1-5, with D hard to call. With 4 bases removed from V and 4 bases from J, the gap between germline ends came to 7 bases. The CDR3 consists of 13 residues. Germline CDR1 and CDR2: KGHDR and SFDVKD. In nucleotides, the CDR3 is TGTGCCACCAGTGACAACAGTAATCAGCCCCAGCATTTT. Amino acids: CATSDNSNQPQHF.

The chain uses TRBV28 and TRBJ1-6; TRBD1 is a possible D gene (5 bases). Trimming pared 3 bases from V and 6 bases from J, leaving 6 bases between. Germline V gene sequence: CDR1 MDHEN, CDR2 SYDVKM. This CDR3 contains 13 residues. CDR3 nucleotides: TGTGCCAGCAGTTTGGGGGGTAATTCACCCCTCCACTTT. Residues: CASSLGGNSPLHF.

This chain connects TRBV2 to TRBJ2-3, with D perhaps TRBD2 (5 bases). CDR3 size: 12 residues. Per germline, CDR1 SNHLY and CDR2 FYNNEI. V shed 6 bases and J shed 4 bases, with 8 bases lying between them. CDR3 in amino acids: CASRGDSDTQYF. CDR3 DNA sequence: TGTGCCAGCAGGGGAGACTCAGATACGCAGTATTTT.

This chain connects TRBV30 to TRBJ1-2; TRBD1 matches 8 bases. The CDR3 is 16 amino acids. Germline CDR1 and CDR2: GTSNPN and SVGIG (reference sequence). V lost 5 bases, J lost 5 bases, and 16 bases stayed unmatched. The CDR3 bases are TGTGCCTGGGATCCGGGACAGGCCGGTTTCATATATGGCTACACCTTC. Translating it yields CAWDPGQAGFIYGYTF.

This clone came up once. V usage is TRBV18 and J usage is TRBJ1-1; 9 nucleotides align to TRBD1. CDR3 length equals 12 residues. Germline V lookup: CDR1 KGHSH, CDR2 LQKENI. V dropped 6 bases and J dropped 10; count of bases not matched to a gene: 6. The CDR3 here is CASSRPQGAAFF. The CDR3 region has the DNA TGTGCCAGCTCTCGACCACAGGGGGCAGCTTTCTTT.

The CDR3 reads CASSSDRWSGYTF. As DNA, the CDR3 is TGTGCCAGCAGCTCAGACAGGTGGAGCGGCTACACCTTC. The rearrangement links TRBV7-9 to TRBJ1-2; D possibly corresponds to TRBD1 (6 bases). Germline values: CDR1 SEHNR, CDR2 FQNEAQ (reference sequence). The CDR3 runs 13 residues. V was shortened by 4 bases and J by 8 bases, with 14 bases between the two germline ends.